This T cell receptor beta chain was recovered during a study of TIL therapy for anti-PD-1-resistant metastatic lung cancer. Study-wide background: Tumors were harvested before any PD-1/PD-L1 blockade. Findings and caveats of the study: Treatment-naive, never-smoker and oncogene-addicted patients were overrepresented in this highly selected cohort.

Germline V gene lookup returns CDR1 SGHAT and CDR2 FQNNGV. V dropped 5 bases and J dropped 4 bases, with 9 bases sitting between them. The CDR3 consists of 12 residues. The libraries were made with immunoSEQ v3. Method: immunoSEQ multiplex PCR; TCRdb's copy keeps in-frame clones and lacks some. The sample consists of about 47,000 clones, 80% to 90% of them appearing once. In this sample, this clone turned up once. The antigen is unknown. Noted time point: pre-treatment sample, taken before nivolumab and TIL therapy. The V call is TRBV11-2, the J call TRBJ2-7; D is undetermined. The sequence was collected from a person aged 25-79 years with non-small cell lung cancer. Here the sequenced sample was blood, taken at baseline. The CDR3 region is CASSPLQYEQYF. The CDR3 DNA follows: TGTGCCAGCAGCCCCCTCCAGTACGAGCAGTACTTC. Supplemented by reference TRBV11-2 and TRBJ2-7, the full variable domain reads EAGVAQSPRYKIIEKRQSVAFWCNPISGHATLYWYQQILGQGPKLLIQFQNNGVVDDSQLPKDRFSAERLKGVDSTLKIQPAKLEDSAVYLCASSPLQYEQYFGPGTRLTVT.